This T cell receptor beta chain was sequenced for a study of shared clonotypes between healthy human individuals. It was across several immunoSEQ plates that each subset's genomic DNA was evenly split. Assay used: immunoSEQ multiplex PCR; TCRdb lists only in-frame clones, some missing. This sample carries approximately 2,200,000 clones, 85% to 95% of them seen once, and the ten largest clones take approximately 1.7%. Study findings and constraints: Limitation of the genetic and exposure-history diversity represented came from the few donors.

CD45RO negativity and positive selection for CCR7 defined naive CD8 cells, a population that excluded terminally differentiated effector memory CD45RA+ cells. In the case of this clone: The antigen is undetermined.

V lost 5 bases and J lost 2; bases outside the gene matches: 6. This CDR3 has 15 residues. Germline CDR1 reads SEHNR; CDR2 reads FQNEAQ (reference sequence). This clonotype originated in a man between 18 and 29 years old in good health. Some clones in this sample may be carry-over from other donors' samples. The sample was naive CD8+ T cells from PBMCs. The gene calls are TRBV7-9 and TRBJ2-5; 9 positions agree with TRBD2. CDR3 DNA: TGTGCCAGCAGCCGCACTAGCGGGTTGCAAGAGACCCAGTACTTC. It is translated as CASSRTSGLQETQYF.